This TCR beta chain stems from a study of T cell responses to AZD1222 COVID-19 vaccine. The wider study: Pooling covered second doses at about 4 or about 12 weeks. Broader study findings: Researchers took repertoire samples only after the peak T cell response had come.

Sequencing was performed with immunoSEQ multiplex PCR; in TCRdb, only in-frame clones are kept and a portion is missing. This sample has 140,000 to 150,000 clones, with about 88% found just once. In the case of this clone: What it recognizes is unknown.

The CDR3 extends over 12 amino acids. Germline V CDR1 and CDR2: SNHLY, FYNNEI. V was pared by 3 bases and J by 2 bases, with 4 bases between. The clonotype was recovered from an adult in good health. The rearrangement links TRBV2 to TRBJ1-2; no reliable D call. The specimen comprised peripheral blood, sampled on day 0 of AZD1222 vaccination. CDR3 sequence (DNA): TGTGCCAGCAGTGAGGAGAACTATGGCTACACCTTC. Protein product: CASSEENYGYTF. The variable domain in full, with the rest retrieved from reference TRBV2 and TRBJ1-2, is EPEVTQTPSHQVTQMGQEVILRCVPISNHLYFYWYRQILGQKVEFLVSFYNNEISEKSEIFDDQFSVERPDGSNFTLKIRSTKLEDSAMYFCASSEENYGYTFGSGTRLTVV.